Listed below are T cell receptor beta chains from one sample, sequenced in a study of blood T cell repertoires in COVID-19. TCRdb's table, derived via immunoSEQ multiplex PCR, lists solely in-frame clones and lacks some. The sample lists around 250,000 clones; around 88% were seen once. Sequenced: peripheral blood. These receptors all stem from a man aged 80 or over with acute or convalescent COVID-19. The conserved cysteine and the conserved F or W are not part of the CDR3 here. Rows give clone size only sometimes, using once, few, many, or a class for an expanded clone.

J gene	clone size	V gene	CDR3 protein
TRBJ1-1	.	TRBV6-5	ASSYSRQGGGTEAF
TRBJ2-7	.	TRBV6-5	ASNSGGRPFYEQY
TRBJ2-3	.	TRBV10-3	AISVGDRETDTQY
TRBJ2-6	.	TRBV27	ASTTRASGANVLT
TRBJ1-3	.	TRBV28	ASSPRRGVSGNTIY
TRBJ1-3	.	TRBV18	ASSPYRVGNTIY
TRBJ2-7	.	TRBV3-1/TRBV3-2	ASTSGTSGVYEQY
TRBJ1-4	.	TRBV7-2	ASSPAVTNEKLF
TRBJ1-1	.	TRBV3-1/TRBV3-2	ASSQPYQGAETEAF
TRBJ2-3	.	TRBV19	ASSTRGDTQY
TRBJ2-7	.	TRBV5-1	ASSLEGTNNYEQY
TRBJ1-1	.	TRBV7-9	ASSSSRTGNTEAF
TRBJ2-5	.	TRBV6-1	ASGEDREETQY
TRBJ2-7	.	TRBV19	ASRPRGSPAYEQY
TRBJ2-1	.	TRBV7-2	ASSLGRGGRKVYNEQF
TRBJ1-5	.	TRBV30	AWSVDRTQPQH
TRBJ1-3	few	TRBV28	ASSILGTQPGNTIY
TRBJ1-4	.	TRBV11-2	ASSYQGGPTGKLF
TRBJ2-3	.	TRBV5-4	ASSRDSVVDTQY
TRBJ1-5	.	TRBV28	ASRPTIGQGGQPQH
TRBJ1-6	.	TRBV15	ATSRDAVTGRNSPLH
TRBJ2-7	.	TRBV6-1	ASSELTGTSYEQY
TRBJ1-1	.	TRBV6-5	ASSYSGPPFEAF
TRBJ1-1	.	TRBV27	ASSFIQGGSEAF
TRBJ2-1	.	TRBV10-3	AIRGRTSGLLEQF
TRBJ2-5	once	TRBV18	ASSPLHSQETQY
TRBJ2-2	.	TRBV9	ASSVDGGSTGELF
TRBJ2-7	.	TRBV6-2/TRBV6-3	ASSSGQGAYEQY
TRBJ2-7	.	TRBV6-1	ASSEVWSGATYEQY
TRBJ2-7	.	TRBV7-9	ASSLTPYEQY
TRBJ2-7	.	TRBV5-1	ASSMGQGASYEQY
TRBJ2-7	.	TRBV5-1	ASSLEAGAPSSYEQY
TRBJ2-1	.	TRBV5-1	ASSYKMTSGGANEQF
TRBJ2-6	.	TRBV9	ASSFGTGPSGANVLT
TRBJ2-7	.	TRBV21-1	ASSKGTSASYEQY
TRBJ2-1	once	TRBV3-1/TRBV3-2	ASSQSGRPYNEQF
TRBJ1-6	.	TRBV27	ASSPDSSGH
TRBJ2-1	once	TRBV3-1/TRBV3-2	ASLGTSRTNEQF
TRBJ2-5	few	TRBV28	ASSRGQNQETQY
TRBJ2-5	.	TRBV30	AWSLLKTQY
TRBJ2-7	.	TRBV28	ASIDRDRGYEQY
TRBJ2-7	few	TRBV5-1	ASSLDATSYYEQY
TRBJ2-5	.	TRBV4-1	ASSQDARETQY
TRBJ2-1	.	TRBV9	ASSVVSGGAANEQF
TRBJ1-5	.	TRBV27	ASSLGQGAGNQPQH
TRBJ2-3	.	TRBV6-6	ASSYPTGGGGDTQY